Shown below are 8 T cell receptor beta chains from a single sample sequenced in a study of blood T cell repertoires in COVID-19. Profiling relied on immunoSEQ multiplex PCR, and the TCRdb table lists in-frame clones only, not all of them. The profile shows hundreds of thousands of clones, 85% of them singletons. The sample taken for sequencing was PBMCs or T cells enriched from blood (not recorded which). All receptors come from a woman younger than 45 who had been exposed to COVID-19.

This clone was seen more than once but under ten times. The chain recombines TRBV6-4 with TRBJ1-2, with D perhaps TRBD1 (5 bases). This CDR3 is 15 amino acids long. Trimming pared 6 bases from V and 4 bases from J, leaving 18 bases between. Germline CDR1 and CDR2: MRHNA and SNTAGT. CDR3 sequence (DNA): TGTGCCAGCAGCGACGTTTATGACAGTCTCTATGGCTACACCTTC. Translating gives CASSDVYDSLYGYTF.

This clone occurred once. The chain is built from TRBV5-1 and TRBJ2-1, with 8 bases aligning to TRBD1. Germline V gene sequence: CDR1 SGHRS, CDR2 YFSETQ. The CDR3 totals 15 residues. The V gene end was trimmed by 4 bases and the J gene end by 5 bases; junction bases not matched to a gene: 8. CDR3 sequence reads: CASSPDRAGNNEQFF. CDR3 in DNA: TGCGCCAGCAGCCCGGACAGGGCAGGTAACAATGAGCAGTTCTTC. Using reference TRBV5-1 and TRBJ2-1 for the parts outside the CDR3, the full variable domain is KAGVTQTPRYLIKTRGQQVTLSCSPISGHRSVSWYQQTPGQGLQFLFEYFSETQRNKGNFPGRFSGRQFSNSRSEMNVSTLELGDSALYLCASSPDRAGNNEQFFGPGTRLTVL.

The rearrangement joins TRBV4-3 to TRBJ2-1; possibly TRBD1 for D (6 bases). Trimming took 3 bases from V and 3 from J, leaving 12 bases between them. The CDR3 covers 15 residues. Germline CDR1 reads LGHNA; CDR2 reads YSLEER. CDR3 protein: CASSHDRLFYNEQFF. CDR3 bases: TGCGCCAGCAGCCATGACAGGCTTTTCTACAATGAGCAGTTCTTC.

The rearrangement uses TRBV27 and TRBJ1-5, with 9 bases aligning to TRBD1. The CDR3 sequence is 16 residues long. Trimming at V came to 5 bases and at J to 1 base, leaving 6 bases not matched to a gene. In germline, CDR1 is MNHEY, CDR2 SMNVEV (reference sequence). CDR3 amino acids: CASSPIQGASNQPQHF. Here the CDR3 DNA reads TGTGCCAGCAGTCCTATACAGGGGGCGAGCAATCAGCCCCAGCATTTT.

The rearrangement uses TRBV20-1 and TRBJ1-1; the D is unclear. The CDR3 totals 15 residues. In germline, CDR1 is DFQATT, CDR2 SNEGSKA (reference sequence). V dropped 3 bases and J dropped 0 bases, with 14 bases sitting between them. The CDR3 sequence is CSASNFGLLNTEAFF. The CDR3 DNA reads as TGCAGTGCTAGTAATTTCGGACTACTGAACACTGAAGCTTTCTTT.

The chain has TRBV24-1 and TRBJ2-3; 9 bases match TRBD2. The CDR3 has 14 amino acids. Germline V gene lookup returns CDR1 KGHDR and CDR2 SFDVKD. V lost 5 bases and J lost 1; bases outside the gene matches: 0. CDR3 sequence: CATSGTSGTDTQYF. The CDR3 coding sequence is TGTGCCACCAGTGGGACTAGCGGCACAGATACGCAGTATTTT.

The chain is built from TRBV11-3 and TRBJ2-1; tentative D call: TRBD2 (5 bases). This CDR3 contains 17 residues. V lost 5 bases, J lost 0 bases, and 17 bases lay in between. The germline V gene has CDR1 SGHNT and CDR2 YENEEA. CDR3 sequence reads: CASSRASGASSYNEQFF. CDR3 bases: TGTGCCAGCAGCCGAGCCAGCGGTGCGAGCTCCTACAATGAGCAGTTCTTC.

The table lists this clone with a few counts. This sample includes further DNA sequences coding for the same CDR3. This rearrangement joins TRBV12-5 to TRBJ2-7; D is perhaps TRBD1 (5 bases). Germline V gene lookup returns CDR1 LGHNT and CDR2 FRNRAP. CDR3 length: 13 residues. Trimming removed 3 bases from V and 2 bases from J, with 8 bases in between. The CDR3 DNA is TGTGCTAGTGGTTTCGACAGTACCTACGAGCAGTACTTC. It specifies CASGFDSTYEQYF.